The next 32 T cell receptor beta chains were all read from a single sample in a study of OX40 agonist ivuxolimab in advanced cancers. The method was immunoSEQ multiplex PCR; TCRdb's version includes in-frame clones alone and lacks a portion of them. The sample lists about 48,000 clones, around 83% occurring once. Sequences were derived from CD4+ or CD8+ T cells sorted from blood, sampled in a trial of the OX40 agonist ivuxolimab. Receptor source: an adult with an advanced solid tumor such as melanoma, head and neck, liver or kidney cancer.

V and J are TRBV18 and TRBJ2-7; 12 nucleotides match TRBD2. The CDR3 loop spans 15 amino acids. V dropped 5 bases and J dropped 3; count of bases not matched to a gene: 5. Per the germline V gene, CDR1 is KGHSH and CDR2 is LQKENI. This chain's CDR3 is CASSTRTSGIYEQYF. CDR3 nucleotides: TGTGCCAGCTCAACCAGGACTAGCGGGATCTACGAGCAGTACTTC.

In this sample, this clone turned up once. The junction departs from germline at one end; a sequencing error may be responsible. V gene TRBV7-7 combines with J gene TRBJ2-2; possibly TRBD2 for D (5 bases). CDR3 size: 13 residues. CDR1 is SSHAT, CDR2 FNYEAQ, per germline (reference sequence). This chain's CDR3 is CASSSEGAGELFF. CDR3 DNA sequence: TGTGCTAGCAGCTCAGAGGGCGCCGGGGAGCTGTTTTTT. The full variable domain, with the rest looked up from reference TRBV7-7 and TRBJ2-2, is GAGVSQSPRYKVTKRGQDVTLRCDPISSHATLYWYQQALGQGPEFLTYFNYEAQPDKSGLPSDRFSAERPEGSISTLTIQRTEQRDSAMYRCASSSEGAGELFFGEGSRLTVL.

This clone was found a few times. The V and J genes are TRBV5-1 and TRBJ1-1; D is unresolved. The length of the CDR3 is 13 residues. V shed 4 bases and J shed 0 bases, with 7 bases lying between them. CDR1 is SGHRS, CDR2 YFSETQ, per germline. CDR3 in DNA: TGCGCCAGCAGCGACGGCCTGAACACTGAAGCTTTCTTT. The encoded protein is CASSDGLNTEAFF.

This clone was seen more than once but under ten times. CDR3 bases: TGTGCCAGCAGCTGGGGGGCAGGGCATGGACTAGCCCAGAGCTCCTACAATGAGCAGTTCTTC. The encoded protein is CASSWGAGHGLAQSSYNEQFF. This chain connects TRBV13 to TRBJ2-1; TRBD2 aligns across 8 bases. Germline V lookup: CDR1 PRHDT, CDR2 FYEKMQ (reference sequence). The CDR3 runs to 21 residues. The J segment lost 0 bases and the V segment lost 4 bases, leaving 20 bases of the junction unmatched.

The gene calls are TRBV5-1 and TRBJ1-4; D is undetermined. V was trimmed by 4 bases and J by 0 bases, leaving 10 bases between them. Germline CDR1 reads SGHRS; CDR2 reads YFSETQ. The CDR3 contains 15 residues. This chain's CDR3 is CASSPTASTNEKLFF. CDR3 sequence (DNA): TGCGCCAGCAGCCCCACAGCTTCAACTAATGAAAAACTGTTTTTT.

The chain links TRBV28 to TRBJ1-1, with D maybe TRBD1 (6 bases). Trimming shortened V by 2 bases and J by 8 bases, and 12 bases separated the two germline ends. Germline values: CDR1 MDHEN, CDR2 SYDVKM. This CDR3 region has 13 residues. The chain's CDR3 is CASSLEWGGEAFF. The DNA of the CDR3 is TGTGCCAGCAGTTTAGAATGGGGGGGCGAAGCTTTCTTT.

This clone showed up just a few times. V gene TRBV30 combines with J gene TRBJ1-1; 8 bases are a match to TRBD1. V was pared by 2 bases and J by 10 bases, with 3 bases of the junction left unmatched. CDR1 is GTSNPN, CDR2 SVGIG, per germline (reference sequence). The CDR3 length is 11 residues. As DNA, the CDR3 is TGTGCCTGGAGTCCCACAGGGGGAGCTTTCTTT. This sequence encodes CAWSPTGGAFF.

CDR3 DNA sequence: TGTGCCAGCAGCTTCGAGGGCGATGAGCAGTTCTTC. It specifies CASSFEGDEQFF. The chain is built from TRBV5-6 and TRBJ2-1, with D perhaps matching TRBD2 (5 bases). Germline lookup yields CDR1 SGHDT and CDR2 YYEEEE. The ends were cut back, 2 bases at V and 8 bases at J, with 8 bases in the middle. The CDR3 consists of 12 residues.

The V and J genes are TRBV6-5 and TRBJ1-1; 9 bases agree with TRBD1. The V and J ends lost 6 bases and 5 bases, in that order; junction bases with no gene match: 7. From germline, CDR1 is MNHEY and CDR2 SVGAGI. This CDR3 is 14 amino acids long. The CDR3 nucleotides are TGTGCCAGCAGACCGACAGGGGGAAGAACTGAAGCTTTCTTT. Translated: CASRPTGGRTEAFF.

The chain combines TRBV7-6 with TRBJ1-6; D remains ambiguous. Trimming shortened V by 0 bases and J by 7 bases, and 7 bases separated the two germline ends. This CDR3 region has 14 residues. The germline gives CDR1 SGHVS, CDR2 FNYEAQ. Here the CDR3 DNA reads TGTGCCAGCAGCTTAGCGGGCCAGAATTCACCCCTCCACTTT. Translated, it gives CASSLAGQNSPLHF.

This clone came up a few times. The chain uses TRBV27 and TRBJ2-3, with D uncertain. The V gene lost 6 bases and the J gene lost 3 bases, with 10 bases spanning the gap. From germline, CDR1 is MNHEY and CDR2 SMNVEV (reference sequence). The CDR3 spans 13 residues. The CDR3 DNA is TGTGCCAGCAGATACGTCGGGACAGATACGCAGTATTTT. It specifies CASRYVGTDTQYF.

The CDR3 loop reads CASSLEGGYGTDTQYF. For the CDR3, the DNA is TGCGCCAGCAGCTTGGAGGGGGGCTATGGCACAGATACGCAGTATTTT. The chain combines TRBV5-1 with TRBJ2-3, with D perhaps matching TRBD1 or TRBD2 (6 bases each). Germline V gene data show CDR1 as SGHRS and CDR2 as YFSETQ. The CDR3 extends over 16 amino acids. Trimming stripped 0 bases from V and 1 base from J, with 12 bases between.

The chain recombines TRBV7-6 with TRBJ2-5; 11 bases agree with TRBD2. CDR3 length: 16 residues. J was trimmed by 7 bases and V by 7 bases; bases with no gene match: 14. CDR1 SGHVS and CDR2 FNYEAQ come from the germline V gene. DNA of the CDR3: TGTGCCAGCAAGTCCGGGACTAGCGGACTCTCGGGGACCCAGTACTTC. This gives the protein CASKSGTSGLSGTQYF.

V and J are TRBV6-1 and TRBJ1-1; D possibly corresponds to TRBD1 (6 bases). Germline loops: CDR1 MNHNS, CDR2 SASEGT. Trimming removed 7 bases at V and 5 bases at J, with 17 bases between. This CDR3 spans 14 amino acids. The CDR3 DNA is TGTGCCAGCACTCCACAGGGTTTCTCTACTGAAGCTTTCTTT. Protein product: CASTPQGFSTEAFF.

V usage is TRBV5-4 and J usage is TRBJ2-5; 13 nucleotides agree with TRBD2. The J call is doubtful: the DNA matches TRBJ2-7 better. Germline V gene sequence: CDR1 SGHNT, CDR2 YYREEE (reference sequence). This CDR3 spans 16 amino acids. CDR3 residues: CASSSGTSGMVYEQYF. CDR3 in DNA: TGTGCCAGCAGCTCAGGGACTAGCGGGATGGTCTACGAGCAGTACTTC.

This sequence joins TRBV29-1 and TRBJ2-7; 11 bases line up with TRBD2. V lost 2 bases, J lost 9 bases, and 6 bases stayed unmatched. This CDR3 is 13 amino acids long. Germline V CDR1 and CDR2: SQVTM, ANQGSEA. Here the CDR3 reads CSVETSGSIGQYF. CDR3 nucleotides: TGCAGCGTTGAAACTAGCGGGAGCATTGGGCAGTACTTC.

This clone was seen only once. The J gene is TRBJ1-3, the V gene TRBV4-1; the match to TRBD1 covers 8 bases. Trimming at V came to 1 base and at J to 0 bases, leaving 5 bases not matched to a gene. This CDR3 contains 17 residues. The germline V gene encodes CDR1 MGHRA and CDR2 YSYEKL. The CDR3 DNA sequence: TGCGCCAGCAGCCAAGGGACAGGGTATAGCTCTGGAAACACCATATATTTT. Translation gives CASSQGTGYSSGNTIYF.

The chain is built from TRBV20-1 and TRBJ2-3; D gene uncertain. The V and J ends lost 0 bases and 8 bases respectively, with 6 bases between them. Germline assignment: CDR1 DFQATT and CDR2 SNEGSKA (reference sequence). There are 11 residues in the CDR3. The CDR3 protein is CSARDIGTQYF. The CDR3 nucleotides are TGCAGTGCTAGAGATATTGGTACGCAGTATTTT.

The gene calls are TRBV6-5 and TRBJ2-1; D might be TRBD1 or TRBD2, each matching 5 bases. The germline V and J ends were trimmed by 0 bases and 6 bases, with 15 bases remaining between them. Per the germline V gene, CDR1 is MNHEY and CDR2 is SVGAGI. CDR3 size: 16 residues. The CDR3 nucleotides are TGTGCCAGCAGTTACTCGCCGGGACGGGTTGGCAATGAGCAGTTCTTC. Residues: CASSYSPGRVGNEQFF.

J is TRBJ2-1 and V is TRBV4-1, with 7 bases identical to TRBD1. CDR3 length: 16 amino acids. Germline V gene sequence: CDR1 MGHRA, CDR2 YSYEKL. V shed 1 base, J shed 6 bases, and the junction held 9 bases outside the gene matches. The CDR3 sequence is CASSQGVTGIGNEQFF. The CDR3 nucleotides are TGCGCCAGCAGCCAAGGGGTGACAGGGATCGGCAATGAGCAGTTCTTC.

This clone is labeled large. The chain links TRBV11-2 to TRBJ2-1; D may be TRBD2 (6 bases). This CDR3 has 15 residues. V dropped 0 bases and J dropped 5 bases, with 11 bases sitting between them. From germline, CDR1 is SGHAT and CDR2 FQNNGV. This CDR3 is CASSLEAGFNNEQFF. Here the CDR3 DNA reads TGTGCCAGCAGCTTAGAGGCGGGGTTTAACAATGAGCAGTTCTTC.

This clone showed up just a few times. The V call is TRBV15, the J call TRBJ2-1; 12 bases align to TRBD2. Germline CDR1 is LNHNV and CDR2 is YYDKDF (reference sequence). After removal of 2 bases from V and 9 bases from J, the junction contained 14 bases not matched to a gene. This CDR3 is built from 18 residues. This CDR3 is CATSRPWTSGEGLSEQFF. For the CDR3, the DNA is TGTGCCACCAGCAGACCCTGGACTAGCGGGGAGGGATTGAGTGAGCAGTTCTTC.

The rearrangement links TRBV7-3 to TRBJ1-2; TRBD1 matches at 7 bases. V lost 3 bases to trimming and J lost 3 bases; unmatched junction nucleotides: 1. Germline CDR1 reads SGHTA; CDR2 reads FQGTGA. The CDR3 has 13 amino acids. CDR3 region: CASSLTGYYGYTF. In nucleotides, the CDR3 is TGTGCCAGCAGCTTGACAGGGTACTATGGCTACACCTTC.

The chain recombines TRBV5-6 with TRBJ2-5; 12 bases are a match to TRBD1. This CDR3 is built from 16 residues. The junction had 9 bases not matched to a gene; V was cut back by 4 bases and J by 5 bases. The germline CDR1 and CDR2 sequences are SGHDT and YYEEEE. CDR3 coding DNA: TGTGCCAGCAGCCATCCGGGACAGGGGGCGGTGGAGACCCAGTACTTC. Its protein is CASSHPGQGAVETQYF.

This clone appeared once. This chain's CDR3 is CASSNTLHAGQPQHF. In DNA, the CDR3 is TGTGCCAGCAGCAATACACTCCACGCCGGTCAGCCCCAGCATTTT. J is TRBJ1-5 and V is TRBV5-6; D gene unclear. The CDR3 has 15 amino acids. Trimming pared 4 bases from V and 6 bases from J, leaving 17 bases between. The V gene's germline CDR1 is SGHDT and CDR2 YYEEEE.

The V and J genes are TRBV30 and TRBJ2-5, with D uncertain. This CDR3 spans 11 amino acids. The ends were cut back, 1 base at V and 4 bases at J, with 4 bases in the middle. In germline, CDR1 is GTSNPN, CDR2 SVGIG (reference sequence). The DNA for the CDR3 is TGTGCCTGGAGTGAGGGAGAGACCCAGTACTTC. It encodes CAWSEGETQYF.

The chain couples TRBV5-1 to TRBJ2-7, with D perhaps given as TRBD1 or TRBD2 (7 bases each). Trimming left V 4 bases short and J 3 bases short, with 14 bases between. The CDR3 has 14 amino acids. CDR1 is SGHRS and CDR2 is YFSETQ in the germline V gene. The CDR3 is CASSVPGGGYEQYF. CDR3 nucleotide sequence: TGCGCCAGCAGCGTCCCAGGGGGGGGCTACGAGCAGTACTTC.

Turning to this clone: Within the sample, other DNA sequences also encode this same CDR3. V usage is TRBV6-5 and J usage is TRBJ2-7; D remains unclear. CDR3 length equals 15 residues. Trimming left V 0 bases short and J 2 bases short, with 11 bases between. In germline, CDR1 is MNHEY, CDR2 SVGAGI. CDR3 residues: CASSYSRTETYEQYF. As DNA, the CDR3 is TGTGCCAGCAGTTACTCCCGGACGGAGACCTACGAGCAGTACTTC.

This clone was recorded a few times. The chain links TRBV18 to TRBJ2-1, with D tentatively TRBD2 (6 bases). Trimming took 3 bases from V and 10 from J, leaving 13 bases between them. Germline values: CDR1 KGHSH, CDR2 LQKENI. The CDR3 is 13 residues long. CDR3 loop: CASSPGREFEQFF. The DNA of the CDR3 is TGTGCCAGCTCACCGGGCCGGGAGTTCGAGCAGTTCTTC.

CDR3 sequence (DNA): TGTGCCTGGAACGGCAGGGGGAATGAAAAACTGTTTTTT. Translated, it gives CAWNGRGNEKLFF. The chain has TRBV30 and TRBJ1-4; 7 nucleotides match TRBD1. V lost 4 bases to trimming and J lost 5 bases; unmatched junction nucleotides: 4. The CDR3 sequence is 13 residues long. Germline CDR1 and CDR2: GTSNPN and SVGIG (reference sequence).

The CDR3 here is CASRAGGAGANVLTF. The CDR3 DNA reads as TGTGCCAGCCGGGCCGGGGGGGCAGGGGCCAACGTCCTGACTTTC. The V call is TRBV27, the J call TRBJ2-6, with 8 positions matching TRBD2. The CDR3 runs 15 residues. With V trimmed by 8 bases and J by 4 bases, 7 bases remained unmatched. Germline CDR1 reads MNHEY; CDR2 reads SMNVEV (reference sequence).

This clone was seen a few times. The V and J genes are TRBV9 and TRBJ1-1; possible D gene TRBD1, 5 bases. The V and J ends lost 3 bases and 2 bases respectively, with 11 bases between them. Germline V gene lookup returns CDR1 SGDLS and CDR2 YYNGEE. There are 14 residues in the CDR3. This CDR3 reads CASSGTGINTEAFF. In DNA, the CDR3 is TGTGCCAGCAGCGGTACAGGAATCAACACTGAAGCTTTCTTT.